This T cell receptor beta chain was retrieved from a study of T cell repertoires in cytomegalovirus infection. TCRdb re-called the reads through MiXCR, storing one row per CDR3 protein. Seen here are about 830,000 distinct CDR3 sequences, approximately 32% observed once, and the top ten hold roughly 12%. About this clonotype itself: The antigen remains undetermined. The junction departs from germline at one end; a sequencing error may be responsible.

The CDR3 runs to 18 residues. Germline CDR1 reads KGHDR; CDR2 reads SFDVKD. The sequence came from a human donor in good health (CMV status not recorded). Some clones in this sample may be carry-over from other donors' samples. V usage is TRBV24-1 and J usage is TRBJ2-1, with D tentatively TRBD1 (5 bases). The specimen comprised cultured CD8+ T cells from PBMCs, sampled from culture after CMV antigen stimulation. DNA of the CDR3: TGTACCACCAGTGACCCACGCCGACAGTTGAGCTCCTACAATGAGCAGTTCTTC. It encodes CTTSDPRRQLSSYNEQFF.